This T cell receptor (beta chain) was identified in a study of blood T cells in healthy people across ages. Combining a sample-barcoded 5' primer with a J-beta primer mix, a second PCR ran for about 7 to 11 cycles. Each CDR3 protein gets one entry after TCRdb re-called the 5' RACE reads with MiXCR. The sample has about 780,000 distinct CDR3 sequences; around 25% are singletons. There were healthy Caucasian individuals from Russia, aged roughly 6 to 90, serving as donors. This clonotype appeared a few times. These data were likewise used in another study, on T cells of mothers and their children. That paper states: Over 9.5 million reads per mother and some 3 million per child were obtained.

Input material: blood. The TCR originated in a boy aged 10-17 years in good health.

This chain's CDR3 is CASSLDRGNLYEQYF. In nucleotides, the CDR3 is TGCGCCAGCAGCTTGGACAGGGGAAATCTCTACGAGCAGTACTTC. The rearrangement links TRBV5-1 to TRBJ2-7; TRBD1 matches 7 bases. The J segment lost 3 bases and the V segment lost 0 bases, leaving 6 bases of the junction unmatched. Germline V gene data show CDR1 as SGHRS and CDR2 as YFSETQ. The CDR3 sequence is 15 residues long. The full variable domain, completed using reference TRBV5-1 and TRBJ2-7, is KAGVTQTPRYLIKTRGQQVTLSCSPISGHRSVSWYQQTPGQGLQFLFEYFSETQRNKGNFPGRFSGRQFSNSRSEMNVSTLELGDSALYLCASSLDRGNLYEQYFGPGTRLTVT.